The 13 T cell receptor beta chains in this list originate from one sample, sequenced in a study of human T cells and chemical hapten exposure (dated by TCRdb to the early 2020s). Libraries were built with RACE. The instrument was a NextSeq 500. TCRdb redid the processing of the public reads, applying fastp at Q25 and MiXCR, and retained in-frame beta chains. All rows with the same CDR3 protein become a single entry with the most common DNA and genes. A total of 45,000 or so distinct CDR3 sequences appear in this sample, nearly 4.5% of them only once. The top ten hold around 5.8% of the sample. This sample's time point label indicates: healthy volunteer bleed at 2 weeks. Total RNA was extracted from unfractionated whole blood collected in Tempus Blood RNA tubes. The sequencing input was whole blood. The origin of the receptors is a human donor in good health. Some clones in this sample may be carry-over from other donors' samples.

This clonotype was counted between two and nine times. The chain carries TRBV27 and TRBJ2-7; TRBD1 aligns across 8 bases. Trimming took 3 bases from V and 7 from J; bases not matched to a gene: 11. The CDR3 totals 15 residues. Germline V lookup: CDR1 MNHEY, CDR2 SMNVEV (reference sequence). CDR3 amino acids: CASSLYTGGSGEQYF. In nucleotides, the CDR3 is TGTGCCAGCAGTTTGTATACAGGGGGATCGGGGGAGCAGTACTTC.

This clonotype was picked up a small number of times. For the CDR3, the DNA is TGTGCCAGCAAAGCGGTGAACACCGGGGAGCTGTTTTTT. It encodes CASKAVNTGELFF. This sequence joins TRBV28 and TRBJ2-2; maybe TRBD2 (5 bases). This CDR3 is 13 amino acids long. V gave up 7 bases and J gave up 1 base, with 7 bases separating them. Germline-derived CDR1 and CDR2 are MDHEN and SYDVKM.

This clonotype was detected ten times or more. CDR3 DNA sequence: TGTGCCAGCAGTTACTCGGCGGGACAGGGAGGCTACACCATATATTTT. It specifies CASSYSAGQGGYTIYF. The gene calls are TRBV6-5 and TRBJ1-3; 9 bases agree with TRBD1. The CDR3 is 16 amino acids. Germline CDR1 reads MNHEY; CDR2 reads SVGAGI. The ends lost 0 bases at V and 8 bases at J; junction bases unmatched: 8.

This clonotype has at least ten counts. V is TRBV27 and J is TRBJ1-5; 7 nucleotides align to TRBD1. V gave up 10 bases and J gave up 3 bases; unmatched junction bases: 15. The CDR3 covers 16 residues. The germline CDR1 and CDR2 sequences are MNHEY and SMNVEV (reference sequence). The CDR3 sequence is CATVERGQLLNQPQHF. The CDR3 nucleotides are TGTGCCACCGTAGAGCGGGGACAGCTACTCAATCAGCCCCAGCATTTT.

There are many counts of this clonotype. CDR3 sequence (DNA): TGCAGTGCTAGAGATCCCCAGACACCAAACAATGAGCAGTTCTTC. Translation: CSARDPQTPNNEQFF. The V and J genes are TRBV20-1 and TRBJ2-1; D gene ambiguous. Per germline, CDR1 DFQATT and CDR2 SNEGSKA (reference sequence). V gave up 0 bases and J gave up 5 bases, with 14 bases separating them. CDR3 length equals 15 residues.

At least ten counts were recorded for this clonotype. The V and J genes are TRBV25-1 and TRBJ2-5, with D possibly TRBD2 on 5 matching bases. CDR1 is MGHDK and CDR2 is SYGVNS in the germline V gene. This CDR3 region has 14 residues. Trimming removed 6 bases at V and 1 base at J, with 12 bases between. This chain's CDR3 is CASSLLGLQETQYF. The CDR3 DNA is TGTGCCAGCAGCTTACTAGGGCTCCAAGAGACCCAGTACTTC.

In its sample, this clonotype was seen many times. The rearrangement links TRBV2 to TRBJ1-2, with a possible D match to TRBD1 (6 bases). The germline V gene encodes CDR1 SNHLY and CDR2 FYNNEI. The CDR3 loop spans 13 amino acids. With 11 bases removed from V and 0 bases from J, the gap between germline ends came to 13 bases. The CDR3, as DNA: TGTGCCGGAGGGGGGGAAACTAACTATGGCTACACCTTC. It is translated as CAGGGETNYGYTF.

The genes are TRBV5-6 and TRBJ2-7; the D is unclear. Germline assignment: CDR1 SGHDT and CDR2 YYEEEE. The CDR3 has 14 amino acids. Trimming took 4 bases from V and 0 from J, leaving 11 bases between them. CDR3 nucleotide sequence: TGTGCCAGCAGCGCCGGGCCCGGCTCCTACGAGCAGTACTTC. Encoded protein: CASSAGPGSYEQYF.

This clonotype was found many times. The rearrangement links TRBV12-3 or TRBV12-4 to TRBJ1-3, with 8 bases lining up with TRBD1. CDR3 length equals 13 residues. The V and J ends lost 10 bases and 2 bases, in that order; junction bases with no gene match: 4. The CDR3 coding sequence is TGTGCCATCACAGGGGGGACTGGAAACACCATATATTTT. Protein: CAITGGTGNTIYF.

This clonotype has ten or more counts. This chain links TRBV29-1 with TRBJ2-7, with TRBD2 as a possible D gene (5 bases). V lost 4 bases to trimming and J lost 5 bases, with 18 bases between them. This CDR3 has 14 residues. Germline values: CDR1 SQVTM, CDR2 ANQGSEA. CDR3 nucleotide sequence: TGCAGCGTTGGAGGGAAAGGAGGAGTTCACGAGCAGTACTTC. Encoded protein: CSVGGKGGVHEQYF.

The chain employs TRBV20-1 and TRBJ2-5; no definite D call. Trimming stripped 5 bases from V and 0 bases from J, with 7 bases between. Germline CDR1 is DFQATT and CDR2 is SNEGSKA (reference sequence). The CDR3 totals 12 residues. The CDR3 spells CSASSNQETQYF. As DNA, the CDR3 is TGCAGTGCTTCCAGTAACCAAGAGACCCAGTACTTC.

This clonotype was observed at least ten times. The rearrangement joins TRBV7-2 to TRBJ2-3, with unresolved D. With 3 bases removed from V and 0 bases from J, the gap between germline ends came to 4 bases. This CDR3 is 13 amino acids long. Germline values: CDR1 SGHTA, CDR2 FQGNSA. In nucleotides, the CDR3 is TGTGCCAGCAGCTTTGACAGCACAGATACGCAGTATTTT. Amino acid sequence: CASSFDSTDTQYF.

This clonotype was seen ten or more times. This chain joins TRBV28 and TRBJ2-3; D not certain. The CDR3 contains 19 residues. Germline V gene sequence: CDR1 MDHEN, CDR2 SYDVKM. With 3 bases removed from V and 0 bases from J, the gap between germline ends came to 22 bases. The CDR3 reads CASSFEILWEQPSTDTQYF. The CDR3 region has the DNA TGTGCCAGCAGTTTTGAGATCTTGTGGGAACAGCCTAGCACAGATACGCAGTATTTT.